Given below is one T cell receptor (beta chain) in context. Antigen: not known. These data belong to a study of monozygotic twins with inflammatory bowel disease. Study outcomes and limitations: Twin concordance left repertoire similarity unchanged, with limited power a possible explanation for this lack of difference. Patients with IBD had less TCRbeta diversity (inverse Simpson) than their healthy co-twins.

UMIs were attached via template switching, each with a 6-nucleotide sample barcode. cDNA for TCRalpha and TCRbeta was amplified by nested PCRs of 15 to 20 then roughly 10 cycles. Each CDR3 protein gets one entry in TCRdb, which reprocessed the 5' RACE reads and gives no DNA. This sample's table has around 370,000 distinct CDR3 sequences. Input material: blood. This receptor was taken from a human donor with ulcerative colitis or Crohn's disease, or a healthy co-twin of an affected twin (not recorded which).

CDR3 residues: CASSLEDPVPSYNEQFF. The chain recombines TRBV7-2 with TRBJ2-1; TCRdb returns TRBD1, unconfirmable since there is no DNA. This CDR3 has 17 amino acids. Germline CDR1 SGHTA, CDR2 FQGNSA.